The 20 T cell receptor beta chains below come from one sample, sequenced in a study of cytomegalovirus exposure and HLA in healthy donors. The PCR was carried out with 60 Vbeta primers and 13 Jbeta primers. The table came from immunoSEQ multiplex PCR; TCRdb's copy has only in-frame clones and leaves some out. The repertoire consists of about 110,000 clones, with 12% occurring once and the leading ten covering approximately 15%. The material sequenced was PBMCs. The receptors here all came from a middle-aged man in good health and CMV-seropositive.

This clone was detected only a few times. The chain has TRBV30 and TRBJ1-4, with D possibly TRBD1 on 5 matching bases. Trimming took 5 bases from V and 8 from J, leaving 18 bases between them. The CDR3 consists of 14 residues. Germline CDR1 reads GTSNPN; CDR2 reads SVGIG (reference sequence). CDR3 DNA sequence: TGTGCCTGGGCCGTGAATGGGGCGGGGGAAAAACTGTTTTTT. This codes for CAWAVNGAGEKLFF. Complete variable domain (other parts from reference TRBV30 and TRBJ1-4): SQTIHQWPATLVQPVGSPLSLECTVEGTSNPNLYWYRQAAGRGLQLLFYSVGIGQISSEVPQNLSASRPQDRQFILSSKKLLLSDSGFYLCAWAVNGAGEKLFFGSGTQLSVL.

The chain uses TRBV5-4 and TRBJ1-3, with TRBD1 matching 8 bases. V lost 3 bases and J lost 4; bases outside the gene matches: 0. Germline loops: CDR1 SGHNT, CDR2 YYREEE (reference sequence). The length of the CDR3 is 13 residues. CDR3: CASSWTGGNTIYF. The DNA of the CDR3 is TGTGCCAGCAGCTGGACAGGGGGAAACACCATATATTTT.

The rearrangement joins TRBV29-1 to TRBJ1-2, with TRBD1 matching 8 bases. CDR1 and CDR2 from the germline V gene are SQVTM and ANQGSEA. The CDR3 runs to 14 residues. The CDR3 coding sequence is TGCAGGGAAAAACCGGGACAGGAGACCTATGGCTACACCTTC. Residues: CREKPGQETYGYTF.

This clone occurred a few times. The chain joins TRBV18 to TRBJ2-3; no clear D. The CDR3 has 12 residues. Trimming removed 3 bases from V and 6 bases from J, with 7 bases in between. Germline CDR1 is KGHSH and CDR2 is LQKENI. CDR3 sequence: CASSPREDTQYF. The DNA for the CDR3 is TGTGCCAGCTCACCCCGTGAGGATACGCAGTATTTT.

The V gene is TRBV14, the J gene TRBJ2-7; a possible D gene is TRBD2 (6 bases). Trimming shortened V by 0 bases and J by 4 bases, and 10 bases separated the two germline ends. The germline V gene has CDR1 SGHDN and CDR2 FVKESK. CDR3 length equals 14 residues. The CDR3 loop reads CASSQEVAVYEQYF. DNA for the CDR3: TGTGCCAGCAGCCAAGAGGTAGCGGTTTACGAGCAGTACTTC. Based on the CDR3 plus reference TRBV14 and TRBJ2-7, the full variable domain is EAGVTQFPSHSVIEKGQTVTLRCDPISGHDNLYWYRRVMGKEIKFLLHFVKESKQDESGMPNNRFLAERTGGTYSTLKVQPAELEDSGVYFCASSQEVAVYEQYFGPGTRLTVT.

This clone came up a few times. The genes are TRBV5-6 and TRBJ2-7; no firm D call. The CDR3 has 12 residues. Trimming pared 1 base from V and 1 base from J, leaving 3 bases between. Germline V CDR1 and CDR2: SGHDT, YYEEEE. CDR3 in amino acids: CASSLRSYEQYF. The CDR3 nucleotides read TGTGCCAGCAGCTTGCGGTCCTACGAGCAGTACTTC.

The CDR3 bases are TGTGCCAGCTCCAGGGGGCCCTCCTACAATGAGCAGTTCTTC. This codes for CASSRGPSYNEQFF. The genes are TRBV27 and TRBJ2-1; 8 nucleotides align to TRBD1. Losses at the gene ends were 8 bases for V and 0 bases for J; bases not matched to a gene: 3. This CDR3 is 14 amino acids long. Looked up from germline, CDR1 is MNHEY and CDR2 is SMNVEV (reference sequence).

J is TRBJ2-1 and V is TRBV29-1; tentatively, D is TRBD1 (6 bases). The CDR3 is 14 amino acids. Germline V lookup: CDR1 SQVTM, CDR2 ANQGSEA. The CDR3: CGGIKTGGSNEQFF. Written as DNA, the CDR3 is TGCGGCGGAATAAAGACAGGAGGCTCGAATGAGCAGTTCTTC.

The V and J genes are TRBV30 and TRBJ2-7, with 7 bases fitting TRBD1. The germline CDR1 and CDR2 sequences are GTSNPN and SVGIG (reference sequence). J gave up 6 bases and V 1 base, and 12 bases lay outside the gene matches. CDR3 length equals 15 residues. The CDR3 spells CAWSDDPGQQGEQYF. DNA of the CDR3: TGTGCCTGGAGTGACGACCCGGGACAGCAGGGCGAGCAGTACTTC.

The chain has TRBV28 and TRBJ2-7, with 11 bases matching TRBD2. CDR3 size: 17 residues. Germline CDR1 and CDR2: MDHEN and SYDVKM. The V gene end was trimmed by 8 bases and the J gene end by 8 bases; junction bases not matched to a gene: 20. The CDR3 DNA reads TGTGCCAGCCGTCCACCGGGACTAGCGGCTTTCATGGCCCAGCAGTACTTC. Its protein is CASRPPGLAAFMAQQYF.

This clone was observed a few times. The chain recombines TRBV4-1 with TRBJ2-2; the match to TRBD2 covers 8 bases. The CDR3 contains 17 residues. The trim removed 2 bases at V and 6 bases at J, leaving 11 bases unmatched. Germline lookup yields CDR1 MGHRA and CDR2 YSYEKL. This CDR3 is CASSQPHSGLVSGELFF. As DNA, the CDR3 is TGCGCCAGCAGCCAACCCCATTCGGGACTAGTATCCGGGGAGCTGTTTTTT.

This clone was counted a few times. The V gene is TRBV18, the J gene TRBJ1-3; TRBD1 matches 7 bases. The V segment lost 2 bases and the J segment 1 base; nucleotides outside the gene matches: 5. The CDR3 consists of 16 residues. CDR1 is KGHSH, CDR2 LQKENI, per germline. The CDR3 reads CASSPGQVPSGNTIYF. In DNA, the CDR3 is TGTGCCAGCTCACCAGGACAGGTCCCATCTGGAAACACCATATATTTT.

This clone was counted only a few times. V is TRBV14 and J is TRBJ2-2; TRBD2 matches at 11 bases. The CDR3 runs 15 residues. Trimming took 8 bases from V and 6 from J; bases not matched to a gene: 8. CDR1 SGHDN and CDR2 FVKESK come from the germline V gene. CDR3 sequence (DNA): TGTGCCAGCGCACCGGGACTAGCGGCCCCCGGGGAGCTGTTTTTT. As protein: CASAPGLAAPGELFF.

This clone has just a few counts. J is TRBJ2-1 and V is TRBV19, with 8 positions matching TRBD2. The CDR3 contains 16 residues. CDR1 is LNHDA, CDR2 SQIVND, per germline (reference sequence). With V trimmed by 6 bases and J by 8 bases, 15 bases remained unmatched. CDR3 sequence reads: CASRPYTGGPFDEQFF. The DNA for the CDR3 is TGTGCCAGTAGACCTTATACGGGAGGGCCCTTCGATGAGCAGTTCTTC.

This clone was observed a handful of times. The chain links TRBV30 to TRBJ1-4, with TRBD1 as a possible D gene (6 bases). This CDR3 is 12 amino acids long. The V end lost 4 bases, the J end lost 7 bases, and 10 bases lay between the germline ends. Per germline, CDR1 GTSNPN and CDR2 SVGIG (reference sequence). The CDR3: CAWNTGTEKLFF. CDR3 nucleotides: TGTGCCTGGAACACAGGGACTGAAAAACTGTTTTTT.

In this sample, this clone turned up a few times. The chain employs TRBV30 and TRBJ2-7; the D gene is possibly TRBD1 (5 bases). The germline V and J ends were trimmed by 1 base and 3 bases, with 16 bases remaining between them. The CDR3 loop spans 15 amino acids. The germline V gene has CDR1 GTSNPN and CDR2 SVGIG (reference sequence). DNA of the CDR3: TGTGCCTGGAGTGGAAAGGGTCAGGGCCACTACGAGCAGTACTTC. Its protein is CAWSGKGQGHYEQYF.

The genes are TRBV7-9 and TRBJ1-6; 7 bases are shared with TRBD1. The germline CDR1 and CDR2 sequences are SEHNR and FQNEAQ (reference sequence). The CDR3 is made up of 17 amino acids. The V gene end was trimmed by 0 bases and the J gene end by 7 bases; junction bases not matched to a gene: 9. CDR3 residues: CASSLATGLLGNSPLHF. CDR3 bases: TGTGCCAGCAGCTTAGCGACAGGGTTATTGGGCAATTCACCCCTCCACTTT.

This clone has just a few counts. The chain has TRBV19 and TRBJ1-5, with D tentatively TRBD1 (5 bases). Germline V lookup: CDR1 LNHDA, CDR2 SQIVND (reference sequence). V was cut by 5 bases and J by 9 bases, with 14 bases left in between. This CDR3 comprises 13 residues. CDR3 region: CASSAGFPGPQHF. As DNA, the CDR3 is TGTGCCAGTAGTGCAGGGTTCCCGGGGCCCCAGCATTTT.

This chain links TRBV9 with TRBJ1-2; no firm D call. CDR3 size: 13 residues. Per germline, CDR1 SGDLS and CDR2 YYNGEE. V gave up 3 bases and J gave up 2 bases, with 8 bases separating them. The CDR3 protein is CASSGVGNYGYTF. CDR3 bases: TGTGCCAGCAGCGGTGTCGGGAACTATGGCTACACCTTC.

This sequence joins TRBV19 and TRBJ2-3; no clear D gene. Germline V gene sequence: CDR1 LNHDA, CDR2 SQIVND (reference sequence). V lost 1 base and J lost 5, with 7 bases in between. This CDR3 comprises 13 residues. The CDR3 region is CASSIVSRDTQYF. CDR3 nucleotides: TGTGCCAGTAGTATAGTGAGTCGAGATACGCAGTATTTT.